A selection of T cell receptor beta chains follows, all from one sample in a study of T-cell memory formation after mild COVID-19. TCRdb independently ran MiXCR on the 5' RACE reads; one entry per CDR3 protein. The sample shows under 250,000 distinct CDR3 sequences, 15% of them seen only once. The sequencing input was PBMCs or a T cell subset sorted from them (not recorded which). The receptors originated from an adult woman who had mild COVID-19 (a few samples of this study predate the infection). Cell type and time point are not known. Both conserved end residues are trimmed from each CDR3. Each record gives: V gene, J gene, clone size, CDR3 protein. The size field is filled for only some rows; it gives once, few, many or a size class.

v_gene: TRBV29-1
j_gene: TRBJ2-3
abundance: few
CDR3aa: SVDPREATDTQY

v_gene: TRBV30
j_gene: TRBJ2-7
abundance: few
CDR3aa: AWSVVGFEQY

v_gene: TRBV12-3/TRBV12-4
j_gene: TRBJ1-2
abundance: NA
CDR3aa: ASSFRGRGNYGYT

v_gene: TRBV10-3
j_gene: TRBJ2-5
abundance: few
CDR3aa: AISGGTGPQGRPQY

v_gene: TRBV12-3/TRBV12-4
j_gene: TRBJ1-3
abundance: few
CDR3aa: ASRTMDTPGNTIY

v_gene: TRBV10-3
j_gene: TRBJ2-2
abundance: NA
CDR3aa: AISVIGGVLNTGELF

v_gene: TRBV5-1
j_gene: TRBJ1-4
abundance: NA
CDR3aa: ASSNGQGADEKLF

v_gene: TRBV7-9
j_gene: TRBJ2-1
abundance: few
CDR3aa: AFYRGGNEQF

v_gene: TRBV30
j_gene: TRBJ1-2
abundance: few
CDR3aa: AWSVQGAQGASYGYT

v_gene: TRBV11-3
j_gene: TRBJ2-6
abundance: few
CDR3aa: ASSHGTGVSSGANVLT

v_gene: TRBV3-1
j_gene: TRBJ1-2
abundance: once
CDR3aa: ASSQDGARAGLIGYT

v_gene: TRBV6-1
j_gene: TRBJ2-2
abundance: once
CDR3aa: ASSELWVGAGELF

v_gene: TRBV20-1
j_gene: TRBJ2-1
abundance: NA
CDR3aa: SASGLGREGNEQF

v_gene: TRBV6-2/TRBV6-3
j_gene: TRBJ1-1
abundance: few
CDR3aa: ASIKTGAGVTEAF

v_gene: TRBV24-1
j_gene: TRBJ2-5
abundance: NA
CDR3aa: ATSDPRLAGSQETQY

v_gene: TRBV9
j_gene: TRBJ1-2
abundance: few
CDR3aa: ASSIRQSGDGYT

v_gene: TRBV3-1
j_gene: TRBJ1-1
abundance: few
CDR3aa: ASSPGTEVMNTEAF

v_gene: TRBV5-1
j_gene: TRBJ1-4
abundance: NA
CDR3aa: ASRGPNEKLF

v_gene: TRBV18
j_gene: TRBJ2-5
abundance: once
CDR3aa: ASSPGLKETQY

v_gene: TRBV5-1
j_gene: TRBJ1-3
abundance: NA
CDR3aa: ASSDTGDRTNTIY

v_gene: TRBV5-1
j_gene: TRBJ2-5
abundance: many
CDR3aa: ASSFDSLQETQY

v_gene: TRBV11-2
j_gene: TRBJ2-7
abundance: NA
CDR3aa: ASSTHAGTGDHEQY

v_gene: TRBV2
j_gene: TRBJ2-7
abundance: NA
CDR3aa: ASSAPGQGDEQY

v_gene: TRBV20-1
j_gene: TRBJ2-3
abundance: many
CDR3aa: SARDPQRPPLTDTQY

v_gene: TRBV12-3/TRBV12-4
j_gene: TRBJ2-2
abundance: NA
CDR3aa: ASSFRLAETGELF

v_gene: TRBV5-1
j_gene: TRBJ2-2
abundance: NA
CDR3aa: ASSSSALTGELF

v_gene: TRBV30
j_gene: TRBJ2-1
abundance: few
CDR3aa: AWSVLGSGTYNEQF

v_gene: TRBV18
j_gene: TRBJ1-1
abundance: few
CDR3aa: ASSPRQTSYTEAF

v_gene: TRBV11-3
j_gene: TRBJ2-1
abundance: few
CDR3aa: ASSFSGTSGNEQF

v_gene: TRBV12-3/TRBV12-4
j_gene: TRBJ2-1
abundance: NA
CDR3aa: ASSLVLLAGGPYNEQF

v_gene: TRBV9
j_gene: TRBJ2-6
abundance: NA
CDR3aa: ASSVRTTSSGANVLT

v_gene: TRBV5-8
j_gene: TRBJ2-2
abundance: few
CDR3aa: ATRRRAIAGELF

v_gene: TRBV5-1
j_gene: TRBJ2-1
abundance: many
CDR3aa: ASSLGSRWGNEQF

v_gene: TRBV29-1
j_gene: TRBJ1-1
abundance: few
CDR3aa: SVERQLMNTEAF

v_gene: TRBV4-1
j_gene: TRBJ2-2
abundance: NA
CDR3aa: ASSQAYTGELF

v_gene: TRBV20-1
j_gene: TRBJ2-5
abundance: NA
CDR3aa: SARPRTGEKETQY

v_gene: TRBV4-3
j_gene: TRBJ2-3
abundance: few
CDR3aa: ASSQYGLAGGYTDTQY

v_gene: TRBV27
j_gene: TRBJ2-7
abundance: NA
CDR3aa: ASSPMGQLYEQY

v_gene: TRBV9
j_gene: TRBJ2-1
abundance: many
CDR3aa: ASSVVGLAGVNEQF